This TCR beta chain was retrieved from a study of identical twins. The germline CDR1 and CDR2 sequences are KGHSH and LQKENI. The CDR3 is 15 amino acids. V lost 1 base to trimming and J lost 8 bases; unmatched junction nucleotides: 6. Using its own MiXCR run on the 5' RACE reads, TCRdb lists one record per CDR3 protein. The sample yields around 470,000 distinct CDR3 sequences, 13% to 15% seen once. In addition, the sample was reused for a study of yellow fever vaccine responses in identical twins.

The sample comprised CD4+ T cells sorted from blood. The clonotype originates from a woman under 30 in good health. The chain carries TRBV18 and TRBJ2-3, with 10 bases fitting TRBD1. The DNA for the CDR3 is TGTGCCAGCTCACCACTCGGGACAGGGGATGTTACGCAGTATTTT. Translating it yields CASSPLGTGDVTQYF.